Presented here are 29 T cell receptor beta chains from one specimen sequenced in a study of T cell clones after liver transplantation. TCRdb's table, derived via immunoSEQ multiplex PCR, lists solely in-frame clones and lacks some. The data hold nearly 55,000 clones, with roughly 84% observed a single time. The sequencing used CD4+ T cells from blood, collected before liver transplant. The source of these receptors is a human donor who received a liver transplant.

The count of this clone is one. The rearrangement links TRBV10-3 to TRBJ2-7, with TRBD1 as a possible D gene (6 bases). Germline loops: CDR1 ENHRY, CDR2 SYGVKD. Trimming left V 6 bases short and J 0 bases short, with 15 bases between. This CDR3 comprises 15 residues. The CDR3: CAISGGQSNSYEQYF. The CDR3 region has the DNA TGTGCCATCAGCGGCGGACAGTCGAACTCCTACGAGCAGTACTTC.

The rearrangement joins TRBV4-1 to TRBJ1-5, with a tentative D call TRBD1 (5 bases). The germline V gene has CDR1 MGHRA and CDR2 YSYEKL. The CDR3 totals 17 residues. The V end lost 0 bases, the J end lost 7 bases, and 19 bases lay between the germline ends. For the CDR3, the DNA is TGCGCCAGCAGCCAAGATCTCGGCAGGGTGGGTTGGCAGCCCCAGCATTTT. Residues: CASSQDLGRVGWQPQHF.

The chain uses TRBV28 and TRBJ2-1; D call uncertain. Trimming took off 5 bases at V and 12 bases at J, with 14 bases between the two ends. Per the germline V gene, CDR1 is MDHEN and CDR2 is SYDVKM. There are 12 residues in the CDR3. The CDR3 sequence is CASSIRDLGQFF. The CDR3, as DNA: TGTGCCAGCAGTATAAGAGACCTAGGGCAGTTCTTC.

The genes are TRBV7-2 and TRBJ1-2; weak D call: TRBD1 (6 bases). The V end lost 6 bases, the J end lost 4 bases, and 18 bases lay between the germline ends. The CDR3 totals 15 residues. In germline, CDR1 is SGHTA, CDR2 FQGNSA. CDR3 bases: TGTGCCAGCAGACGTGAGGGGGGGTCGAGCTATGGCTACACCTTC. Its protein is CASRREGGSSYGYTF.

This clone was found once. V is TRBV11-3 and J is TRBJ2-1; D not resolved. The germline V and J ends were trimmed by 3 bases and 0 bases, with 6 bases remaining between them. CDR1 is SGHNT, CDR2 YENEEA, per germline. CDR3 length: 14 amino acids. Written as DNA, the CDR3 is TGTGCCAGCAGCTTTGGATACTCCTACAATGAGCAGTTCTTC. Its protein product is CASSFGYSYNEQFF.

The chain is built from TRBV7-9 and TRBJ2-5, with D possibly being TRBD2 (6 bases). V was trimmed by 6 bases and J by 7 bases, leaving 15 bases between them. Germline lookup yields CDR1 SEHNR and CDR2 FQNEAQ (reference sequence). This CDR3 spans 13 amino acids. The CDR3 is CASSHIREATQYF. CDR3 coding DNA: TGTGCCAGCAGTCATATCAGGGAGGCGACCCAGTACTTC.

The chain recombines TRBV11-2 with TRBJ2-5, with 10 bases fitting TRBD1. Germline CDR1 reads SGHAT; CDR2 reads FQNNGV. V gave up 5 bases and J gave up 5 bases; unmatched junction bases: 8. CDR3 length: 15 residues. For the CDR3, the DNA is TGTGCCAGCAGCCGACAGACAGGGGGCGGGGAGACCCAGTACTTC. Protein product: CASSRQTGGGETQYF.

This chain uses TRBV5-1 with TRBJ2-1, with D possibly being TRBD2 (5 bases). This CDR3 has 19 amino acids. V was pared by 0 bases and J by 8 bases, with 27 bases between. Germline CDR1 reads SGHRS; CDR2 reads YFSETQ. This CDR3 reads CASSLALIGSWLMGDEQFF. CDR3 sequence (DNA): TGCGCCAGCAGCTTGGCCTTAATAGGGAGCTGGCTGATGGGCGATGAGCAGTTCTTC. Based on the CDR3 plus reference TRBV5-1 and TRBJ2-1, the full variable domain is KAGVTQTPRYLIKTRGQQVTLSCSPISGHRSVSWYQQTPGQGLQFLFEYFSETQRNKGNFPGRFSGRQFSNSRSEMNVSTLELGDSALYLCASSLALIGSWLMGDEQFFGPGTRLTVL.

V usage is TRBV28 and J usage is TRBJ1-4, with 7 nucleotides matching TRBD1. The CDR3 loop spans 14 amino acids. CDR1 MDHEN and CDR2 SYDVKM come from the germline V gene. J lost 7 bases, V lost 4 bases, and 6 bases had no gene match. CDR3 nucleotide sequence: TGTGCCAGCAGTTCGGTTGACAGGGTTGAAAAACTGTTTTTT. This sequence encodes CASSSVDRVEKLFF.

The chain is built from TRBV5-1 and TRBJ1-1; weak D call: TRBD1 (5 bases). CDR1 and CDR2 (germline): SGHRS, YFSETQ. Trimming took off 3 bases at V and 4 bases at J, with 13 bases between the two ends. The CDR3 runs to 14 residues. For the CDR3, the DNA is TGCGCCAGCAGCTCCGGCAGGGTGGGCACTGAAGCTTTCTTT. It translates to CASSSGRVGTEAFF.

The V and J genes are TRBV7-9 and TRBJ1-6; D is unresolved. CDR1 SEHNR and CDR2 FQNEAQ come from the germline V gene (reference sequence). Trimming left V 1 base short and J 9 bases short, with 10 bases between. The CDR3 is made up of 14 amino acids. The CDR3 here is CASSLGDSRSPLHF. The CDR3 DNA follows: TGTGCCAGCAGCTTAGGTGATAGTCGTTCACCCCTCCACTTT. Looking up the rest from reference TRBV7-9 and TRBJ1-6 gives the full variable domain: DTGVSQNPRHKITKRGQNVTFRCDPISEHNRLYWYRQTLGQGPEFLTYFQNEAQLEKSRLLSDRFSAERPKGSFSTLEIQRTEQGDSAMYLCASSLGDSRSPLHFGNGTRLTVT.

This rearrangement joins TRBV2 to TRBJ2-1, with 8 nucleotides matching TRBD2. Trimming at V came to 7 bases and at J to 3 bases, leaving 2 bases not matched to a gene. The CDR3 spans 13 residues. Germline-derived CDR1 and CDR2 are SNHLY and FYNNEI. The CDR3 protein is CASTSGYYNEQFF. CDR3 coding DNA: TGTGCCAGCACTAGCGGGTACTACAATGAGCAGTTCTTC.

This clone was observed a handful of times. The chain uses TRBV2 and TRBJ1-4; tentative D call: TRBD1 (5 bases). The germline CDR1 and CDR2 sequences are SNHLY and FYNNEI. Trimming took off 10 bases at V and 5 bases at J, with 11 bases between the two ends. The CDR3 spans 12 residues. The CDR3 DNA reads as TGTGCCACGGGGCTGCGAAATGAAAAACTGTTTTTT. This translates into CATGLRNEKLFF.

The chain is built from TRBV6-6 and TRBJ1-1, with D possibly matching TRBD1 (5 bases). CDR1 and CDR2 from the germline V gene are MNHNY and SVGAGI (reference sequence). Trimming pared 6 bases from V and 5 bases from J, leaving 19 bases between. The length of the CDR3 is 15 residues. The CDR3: CASSRGLGAGTEAFF. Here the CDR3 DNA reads TGTGCCAGCAGCCGTGGACTTGGGGCGGGGACTGAAGCTTTCTTT.

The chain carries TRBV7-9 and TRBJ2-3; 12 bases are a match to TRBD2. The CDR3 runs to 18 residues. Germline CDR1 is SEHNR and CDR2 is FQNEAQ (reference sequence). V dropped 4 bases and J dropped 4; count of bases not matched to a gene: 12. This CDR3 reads CASSSLYGLAGLADTQYF. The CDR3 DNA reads TGTGCCAGCAGCTCATTGTATGGACTAGCGGGACTCGCAGATACGCAGTATTTT.

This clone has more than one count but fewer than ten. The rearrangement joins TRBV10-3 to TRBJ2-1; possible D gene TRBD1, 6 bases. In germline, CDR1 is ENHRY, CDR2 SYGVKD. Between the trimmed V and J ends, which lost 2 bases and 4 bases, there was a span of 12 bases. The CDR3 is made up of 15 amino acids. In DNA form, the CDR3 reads TGTGCCATCAGTGAGAGGGGGAGAGGGTACAATGAGCAGTTCTTC. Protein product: CAISERGRGYNEQFF.

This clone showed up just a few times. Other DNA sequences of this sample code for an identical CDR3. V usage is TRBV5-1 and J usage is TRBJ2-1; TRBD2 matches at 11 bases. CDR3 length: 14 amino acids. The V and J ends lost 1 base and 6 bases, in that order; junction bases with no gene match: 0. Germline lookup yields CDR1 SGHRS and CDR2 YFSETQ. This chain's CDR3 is CASSLTSGSNEQFF. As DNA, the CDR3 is TGCGCCAGCAGCTTGACTAGCGGGAGCAATGAGCAGTTCTTC.

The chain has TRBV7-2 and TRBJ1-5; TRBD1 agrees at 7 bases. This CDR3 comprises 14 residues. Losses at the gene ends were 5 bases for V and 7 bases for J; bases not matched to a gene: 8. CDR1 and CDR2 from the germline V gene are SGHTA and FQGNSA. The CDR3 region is CASSPTNRGQPQHF. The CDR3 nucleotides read TGTGCCAGCAGCCCCACAAACAGGGGACAGCCCCAGCATTTT. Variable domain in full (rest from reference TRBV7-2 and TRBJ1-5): GAGVSQSPSNKVTEKGKDVELRCDPISGHTALYWYRQSLGQGLEFLIYFQGNSAPDKSGLPSDRFSAERTGGSVSTLTIQRTQQEDSAVYLCASSPTNRGQPQHFGDGTRLSIL.

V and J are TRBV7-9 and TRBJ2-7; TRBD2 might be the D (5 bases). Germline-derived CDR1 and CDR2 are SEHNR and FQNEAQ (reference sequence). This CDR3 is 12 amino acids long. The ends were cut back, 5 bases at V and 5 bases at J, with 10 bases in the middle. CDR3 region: CASSRFGDEQYF. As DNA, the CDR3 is TGTGCCAGCAGCCGTTTCGGGGACGAGCAGTACTTC.

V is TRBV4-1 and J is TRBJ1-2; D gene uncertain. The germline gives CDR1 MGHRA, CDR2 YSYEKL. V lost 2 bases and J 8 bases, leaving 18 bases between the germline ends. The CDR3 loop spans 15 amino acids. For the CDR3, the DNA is TGCGCCAGCAGCCAAAGTTTTCTCACTCGGAGCGGCTACACCTTC. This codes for CASSQSFLTRSGYTF.

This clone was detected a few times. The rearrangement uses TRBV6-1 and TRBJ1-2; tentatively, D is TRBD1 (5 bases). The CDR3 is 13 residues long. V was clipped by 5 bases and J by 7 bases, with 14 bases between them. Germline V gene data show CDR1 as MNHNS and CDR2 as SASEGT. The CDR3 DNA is TGTGCCAGCAGTTTGCAGGGAGTTCTTGGCTACACCTTC. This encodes CASSLQGVLGYTF.

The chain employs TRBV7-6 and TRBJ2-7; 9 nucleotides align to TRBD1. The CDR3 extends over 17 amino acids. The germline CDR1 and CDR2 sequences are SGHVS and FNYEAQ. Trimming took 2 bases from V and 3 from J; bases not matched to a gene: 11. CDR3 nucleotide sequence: TGTGCCAGCAGCTTACGGAGTGGACAGGGGTCTTTCTACGAGCAGTACTTC. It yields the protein CASSLRSGQGSFYEQYF.

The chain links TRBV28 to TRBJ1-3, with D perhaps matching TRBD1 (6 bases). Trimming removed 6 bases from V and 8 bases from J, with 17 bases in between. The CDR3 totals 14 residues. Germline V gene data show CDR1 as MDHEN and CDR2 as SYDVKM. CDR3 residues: CASSPHKGVDTIYF. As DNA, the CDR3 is TGTGCCAGCAGCCCTCACAAGGGGGTGGACACCATATATTTT.

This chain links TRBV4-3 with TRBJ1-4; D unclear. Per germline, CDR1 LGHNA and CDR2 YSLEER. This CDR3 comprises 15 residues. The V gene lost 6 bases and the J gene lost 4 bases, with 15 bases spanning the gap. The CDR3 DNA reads TGCGCCAGCAGAAAAGACGATAAGAGTAATGAAAAACTGTTTTTT. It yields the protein CASRKDDKSNEKLFF.

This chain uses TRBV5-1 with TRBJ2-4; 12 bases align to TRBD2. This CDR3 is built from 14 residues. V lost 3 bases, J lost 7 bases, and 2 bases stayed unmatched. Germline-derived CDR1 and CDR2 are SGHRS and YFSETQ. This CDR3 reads CASSSTSGSNIQYF. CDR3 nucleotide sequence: TGCGCCAGCAGCTCGACTAGCGGGAGTAACATTCAGTACTTC.

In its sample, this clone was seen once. CDR3 sequence reads: CASSLARGMGRSAFF. The CDR3 DNA sequence: TGTGCCAGCAGCTTAGCCCGTGGCATGGGGCGGAGCGCGTTCTTC. The chain couples TRBV7-2 to TRBJ2-1, with D possibly TRBD1 on 5 matching bases. V was clipped by 0 bases and J by 15 bases, with 21 bases between them. The CDR3 length is 15 residues. Germline CDR1 reads SGHTA; CDR2 reads FQGNSA.

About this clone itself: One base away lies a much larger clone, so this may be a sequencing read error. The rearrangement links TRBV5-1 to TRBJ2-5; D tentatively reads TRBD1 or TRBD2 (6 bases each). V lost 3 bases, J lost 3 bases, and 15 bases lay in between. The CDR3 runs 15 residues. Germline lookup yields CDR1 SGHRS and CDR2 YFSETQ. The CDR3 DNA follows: TGCGCCAGCAGCTCGACTTGGGGGGCGGAAGAGACCCAGTACTTC. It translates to CASSSTWGAEETQYF. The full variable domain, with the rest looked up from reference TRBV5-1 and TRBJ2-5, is KAGVTQTPRYLIKTRGQQVTLSCSPISGHRSVSWYQQTPGQGLQFLFEYFSETQRNKGNFPGRFSGRQFSNSRSEMNVSTLELGDSALYLCASSSTWGAEETQYFGPGTRLLVL.

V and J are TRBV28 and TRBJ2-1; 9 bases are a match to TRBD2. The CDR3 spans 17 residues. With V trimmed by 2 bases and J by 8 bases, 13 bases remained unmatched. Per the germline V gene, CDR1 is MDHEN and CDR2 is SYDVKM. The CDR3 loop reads CASSLPSGAGGRDEQFF. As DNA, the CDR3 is TGTGCCAGCAGTTTACCCTCGGGAGCGGGAGGTAGGGATGAGCAGTTCTTC.

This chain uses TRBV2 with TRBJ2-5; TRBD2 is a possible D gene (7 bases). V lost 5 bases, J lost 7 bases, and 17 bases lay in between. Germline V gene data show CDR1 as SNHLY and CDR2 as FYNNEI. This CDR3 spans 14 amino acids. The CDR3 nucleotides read TGTGCCAGCAGTCCACAGGGAGGGAGGAGGACCCAGTACTTC. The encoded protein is CASSPQGGRRTQYF.